Presented here are 23 T cell receptor beta chains from one specimen sequenced in a study of T-cell memory formation after mild COVID-19. One entry per CDR3 protein results from TCRdb running MiXCR on the 5' RACE reads. The sample lists about 620,000 distinct CDR3 sequences, roughly 18% seen once, with more than 10% in the top ten. The sequenced sample consisted of PBMCs or a T cell subset sorted from them (not recorded which). These receptors came from an adult woman who had mild COVID-19 (a few samples of this study predate the infection). Cell type and time point are not known.

This clonotype was detected a few times. The chain uses TRBV5-4 and TRBJ2-7; 8 bases agree with TRBD1. Looked up from germline, CDR1 is SGHNT and CDR2 is YYREEE (reference sequence). The ends lost 3 bases at V and 6 bases at J; junction bases unmatched: 8. The CDR3 spans 14 residues. CDR3 region: CASSWPDRAGEQYF. Here the CDR3 DNA reads TGTGCCAGCAGCTGGCCGGACAGGGCCGGCGAGCAGTACTTC.

Ten or more counts support this clonotype. The chain links TRBV10-3 to TRBJ2-5, with 9 bases matching TRBD1. Germline CDR1 and CDR2: ENHRY and SYGVKD. With V trimmed by 7 bases and J by 2 bases, 2 bases remained unmatched. CDR3 length equals 13 residues. Here the CDR3 DNA reads TGTGCCATCATGGGGACAGGGCAAGAGACCCAGTACTTC. It yields the protein CAIMGTGQETQYF.

The chain links TRBV20-1 to TRBJ2-1; TRBD2 matches 10 bases. V shed 0 bases, J shed 2 bases, and the junction held 4 bases outside the gene matches. The CDR3 runs 16 residues. From germline, CDR1 is DFQATT and CDR2 SNEGSKA (reference sequence). CDR3 in DNA: TGCAGTGCTAGAGATCGGCTAGCGGGGGCCTACAATGAGCAGTTCTTC. It yields the protein CSARDRLAGAYNEQFF.

V and J are TRBV12-3 or TRBV12-4 and TRBJ2-3, with 8 bases aligning to TRBD2. J gave up 3 bases and V 2 bases, and 7 bases lay outside the gene matches. This CDR3 is 16 amino acids long. The CDR3 DNA is TGTGCCAGCAGTTTATACCCCCCGGGGGGGACAGATACGCAGTATTTT. Translated, it gives CASSLYPPGGTDTQYF.

This chain links TRBV4-1 with TRBJ2-1, with a tentative D call TRBD2 (5 bases). CDR3 length: 16 amino acids. The V end was cut by 7 bases, the J end by 0 bases, with 16 bases between. Germline CDR1 MGHRA, CDR2 YSYEKL. CDR3 nucleotides: TGCGCCAGCACCCAGGTAGGGAGCAGCTCCTACAATGAGCAGTTCTTC. Protein sequence: CASTQVGSSSYNEQFF.

This clonotype appeared once. V usage is TRBV6-4 and J usage is TRBJ1-2; D is perhaps TRBD1 (6 bases). From germline, CDR1 is MRHNA and CDR2 SNTAGT. V was trimmed by 7 bases and J by 2 bases, leaving 14 bases between them. This CDR3 has 14 amino acids. CDR3 in DNA: TGTGCCAGCACGTTACAGGGAGGGAACTATGGCTACACCTTC. It yields the protein CASTLQGGNYGYTF.

This clonotype has just a few counts. The genes are TRBV30 and TRBJ2-1; 8 bases align to TRBD2. Germline V gives CDR1 GTSNPN, CDR2 SVGIG (reference sequence). The CDR3 totals 11 residues. After removal of 5 bases from V and 12 bases from J, the junction contained 6 bases not matched to a gene. This chain's CDR3 is CAWGLAPTQFF. The DNA of the CDR3 is TGTGCCTGGGGACTAGCCCCAACGCAGTTCTTC.

The chain combines TRBV20-1 with TRBJ2-7, with TRBD1 identical over 7 bases. Germline V gives CDR1 DFQATT, CDR2 SNEGSKA (reference sequence). This CDR3 is 14 amino acids long. Trimming removed 0 bases from V and 2 bases from J; junction bases left unmatched: 4. This chain's CDR3 is CSARDRQGAYEQYF. Here the CDR3 DNA reads TGCAGTGCTAGAGATCGACAGGGTGCCTACGAGCAGTACTTC.

This clonotype was observed a single time. The CDR3 DNA reads as TGTGCCAGCAGTCAGGGGGGCTGGACCCAGTACTTC. It encodes CASSQGGWTQYF. The chain carries TRBV12-3 or TRBV12-4 and TRBJ2-5; perhaps TRBD1 as D (7 bases). V lost 5 bases, J lost 7 bases, and 11 bases lay in between. The CDR3 totals 12 residues.

This clonotype has more than one count but fewer than ten. The chain carries TRBV6-1 and TRBJ2-7; no reliable D call. Trimming stripped 8 bases from V and 3 bases from J, with 5 bases between. This CDR3 spans 10 amino acids. Germline lookup yields CDR1 MNHNS and CDR2 SASEGT. The CDR3 DNA reads TGTGCCAGCGCCCTCTACGAGCAGTACTTC. Amino acid sequence: CASALYEQYF.

The chain carries TRBV5-1 and TRBJ1-1; D remains ambiguous. This CDR3 is built from 14 residues. V was shortened by 4 bases and J by 3 bases, with 13 bases between the two germline ends. Germline V gives CDR1 SGHRS, CDR2 YFSETQ. CDR3 sequence: CASSTYASHTEAFF. CDR3 coding DNA: TGCGCCAGCAGCACCTATGCAAGCCACACTGAAGCTTTCTTT.

This clonotype was counted ten times or more. V usage is TRBV7-8 and J usage is TRBJ2-5, with 8 bases matching TRBD2. CDR3 length: 15 residues. Germline assignment: CDR1 SGHVS and CDR2 FQNEAQ. The V gene end was trimmed by 1 base and the J gene end by 4 bases; junction bases not matched to a gene: 5. The CDR3 here is CASSLDGRAGETQYF. In DNA form, the CDR3 reads TGTGCCAGCAGCTTAGACGGGAGGGCCGGAGAGACCCAGTACTTC.

The chain has TRBV29-1 and TRBJ1-1; 10 bases line up with TRBD1. Germline CDR1 and CDR2: SQVTM and ANQGSEA. V shed 6 bases and J 3 bases; nucleotides not matched to a gene: 1. The CDR3 has 12 amino acids. CDR3 sequence (DNA): TGCAGCGTGGGACAGGGGTACACTGAAGCTTTCTTT. Residues: CSVGQGYTEAFF. Supplemented by reference TRBV29-1 and TRBJ1-1, the full variable domain reads SAVISQKPSRDICQRGTSLTIQCQVDSQVTMMFWYRQQPGQSLTLIATANQGSEATYESGFVIDKFPISRPNLTFSTLTVSNMSPEDSSIYLCSVGQGYTEAFFGQGTRLTVV.

V gene TRBV9 combines with J gene TRBJ2-7, with D maybe TRBD1 (7 bases). The V gene lost 3 bases and the J gene lost 5 bases, with 18 bases spanning the gap. CDR1 is SGDLS, CDR2 YYNGEE, per germline. This CDR3 has 15 amino acids. The chain's CDR3 is CASSAQQGGRDEQYF. In DNA form, the CDR3 reads TGTGCCAGCAGCGCCCAGCAGGGGGGAAGGGACGAGCAGTACTTC.

The chain has TRBV24-1 and TRBJ2-7, with TRBD1 matching 7 bases. CDR3 length: 13 residues. The V segment lost 5 bases and the J segment 6 bases; nucleotides outside the gene matches: 6. Germline CDR1 reads KGHDR; CDR2 reads SFDVKD. In DNA, the CDR3 is TGTGCCACCAGTGCCGAGACAGGGTTCGAGCAGTACTTC. Its protein product is CATSAETGFEQYF.

The rearrangement joins TRBV13 to TRBJ1-1; possibly TRBD1 for D (5 bases). CDR1 PRHDT and CDR2 FYEKMQ come from the germline V gene (reference sequence). Trimming shortened V by 3 bases and J by 4 bases, and 9 bases separated the two germline ends. The length of the CDR3 is 13 residues. The CDR3 here is CASSFGGITEAFF. CDR3 nucleotides: TGTGCCAGCAGCTTCGGGGGAATCACTGAAGCTTTCTTT.

This clonotype has just a few counts. This sequence joins TRBV7-2 and TRBJ2-1, with D maybe TRBD2 (6 bases). This CDR3 is 14 amino acids long. CDR1 is SGHTA and CDR2 is FQGNSA in the germline V gene. V was clipped by 6 bases and J by 10 bases, with 19 bases between them. CDR3 DNA sequence: TGTGCCAGCAGTCCCGGGACTCCTGGGTGGGAGCAGTTCTTC. Translation: CASSPGTPGWEQFF.

Only a few counts were recorded for this clonotype. The chain employs TRBV20-1 and TRBJ2-7; D is perhaps TRBD2 (6 bases). Per germline, CDR1 DFQATT and CDR2 SNEGSKA (reference sequence). V lost 3 bases and J 2 bases, leaving 14 bases between the germline ends. The CDR3 spans 14 residues. The CDR3 protein is CSASASGPAYEQYF. The CDR3 nucleotides read TGCAGTGCTAGTGCGAGCGGGCCTGCCTACGAGCAGTACTTC.

This clonotype turned up a few times. V is TRBV5-1 and J is TRBJ2-1; D ambiguous. CDR1 and CDR2 (germline): SGHRS, YFSETQ. The V end was cut by 1 base, the J end by 9 bases, with 8 bases between. This CDR3 is built from 12 residues. The DNA of the CDR3 is TGCGCCAGCAGCTTGCAGCGTCGTGAGCAGTTCTTC. Translated: CASSLQRREQFF.

This chain connects TRBV20-1 to TRBJ2-7, with D maybe TRBD2 (5 bases). Germline CDR1 and CDR2: DFQATT and SNEGSKA (reference sequence). Trimming shortened V by 1 base and J by 5 bases, and 15 bases separated the two germline ends. The length of the CDR3 is 14 residues. The CDR3 reads CSARVGVPSNEQYF. The CDR3 DNA reads TGCAGTGCTAGAGTCGGGGTACCTTCCAACGAGCAGTACTTC.

This clonotype was recorded a few times. This rearrangement joins TRBV18 to TRBJ2-7, with a tentative D call TRBD2 (6 bases). Germline loops: CDR1 KGHSH, CDR2 LQKENI. V was clipped by 4 bases and J by 0 bases, with 10 bases between them. The CDR3 sequence is 14 residues long. The DNA for the CDR3 is TGTGCCAGCTCACAGTGGGGGGTCTCCTACGAGCAGTACTTC. It codes for CASSQWGVSYEQYF.

CDR3 sequence: CSVEDRGYGEKLFF. As DNA, the CDR3 is TGCAGCGTTGAAGATCGGGGGTACGGTGAAAAACTGTTTTTT. The gene calls are TRBV29-1 and TRBJ1-4, with D possibly being TRBD1 (5 bases). V lost 0 bases and J 7 bases, leaving 12 bases between the germline ends. This CDR3 spans 14 amino acids. The V gene's germline CDR1 is SQVTM and CDR2 ANQGSEA. The full variable domain, completed using reference TRBV29-1 and TRBJ1-4, is SAVISQKPSRDICQRGTSLTIQCQVDSQVTMMFWYRQQPGQSLTLIATANQGSEATYESGFVIDKFPISRPNLTFSTLTVSNMSPEDSSIYLCSVEDRGYGEKLFFGSGTQLSVL.

This clonotype has more than one count but fewer than ten. V is TRBV12-3 or TRBV12-4 and J is TRBJ2-4, with TRBD1 matching over 8 bases. The V gene end was trimmed by 5 bases and the J gene end by 3 bases; junction bases not matched to a gene: 6. The CDR3 has 15 amino acids. The CDR3 reads CASSRQGLIKNIQYF. The CDR3 region has the DNA TGTGCCAGCAGTCGACAGGGGTTGATCAAAAACATTCAGTACTTC.